The source of this TCR beta chain is a study of CD8 T cells in Susac syndrome. RNA was extracted with the RNeasy kit, and a quantity of about 0.45 to 1 ug was reverse transcribed using random hexamers. immunoSEQ multiplex PCR amplified TCR beta CDR3 across 54 Vbeta, 13 Jbeta. Each CDR3 protein is one row after TCRdb ran MiXCR on the immunoSEQ multiplex PCR reads. The sample includes about 82,000 distinct CDR3 sequences, approximately 96% seen only once; the top ten take 0.62%. The CDR3 loop spans 16 amino acids. Looked up from germline, CDR1 is MNHEY and CDR2 is SMNVEV (reference sequence). V lost 5 bases and J lost 4, with 18 bases in between.

This chain links TRBV27 with TRBJ2-1; D is undetermined. The sequence was collected from a human donor with Susac syndrome. The sample consisted of CD8+ T cells from PBMCs. CDR3 nucleotide sequence: TGTGCCAGCAGTCCCCAGCCGGCCTTCCCTTACAATGAGCAGTTCTTC. Translated, it gives CASSPQPAFPYNEQFF.